Given below is one T cell receptor beta chain in context. The CDR3 goes on 3 residues after the read ends, and that part is filled in from the germline J gene. Between the trimmed V and J ends, which lost 2 bases and 0 bases, there was a span of 7 bases. The CDR3 has 14 residues. Germline V gene data show CDR1 as SNHLY and CDR2 as FYNNEI. The record originates from a study of T cells in women clearing cervical HPV infection. Study-wide context: With HLA typing for only a few women, HLA confounding remains possible.

The method was immunoSEQ multiplex PCR; TCRdb's version includes in-frame clones alone and lacks a portion of them. The sample's table shows about 32,000 clones. The sequencing input was blood buffy coat. The chain couples TRBV2 to TRBJ1-1; D not resolved. The sequence derives from a woman between 18 and 69 years old with a cervical HPV16 infection that either progressed to CIN3+ or cleared (not recorded which). Incomplete CDR3 DNA: TGTGCCAGCAGTGAACTGTCGGTGAACACTGAA. This translates into CASSELSVNTE. The CDR3 in full is CASSELSVNTEAFF. The full variable domain, rest sourced from reference TRBV2 and TRBJ1-1, is EPEVTQTPSHQVTQMGQEVILRCVPISNHLYFYWYRQILGQKVEFLVSFYNNEISEKSEIFDDQFSVERPDGSNFTLKIRSTKLEDSAMYFCASSELSVNTEAFFGQGTRLTVV.